Below are 29 T cell receptor beta chains sequenced from a single sample in a study of blood T cell repertoires in COVID-19. Produced via immunoSEQ multiplex PCR; TCRdb's table is partial and in-frame only. The repertoire has around 130,000 clones, more than 65% of them found once; the top ten carry around 8%. Material for sequencing was peripheral blood. The receptors were gathered from a human donor in a cohort sampled during active COVID-19.

This clone was observed once. The chain employs TRBV13 and TRBJ1-1; 7 bases are a match to TRBD1. The germline gives CDR1 PRHDT, CDR2 FYEKMQ (reference sequence). The V gene end was trimmed by 1 base and the J gene end by 1 base; junction bases not matched to a gene: 3. The length of the CDR3 is 15 residues. CDR3 DNA: TGTGCCAGCAGCTTAGATAAGGGGGCGAACACTGAAGCTTTCTTT. Translation: CASSLDKGANTEAFF.

CDR3 loop: CASRRDNPHTEAFF. DNA for the CDR3: TGCGCCAGCAGGAGAGACAATCCCCACACTGAAGCTTTCTTT. This sequence joins TRBV5-1 and TRBJ1-1, with D hard to call. Looked up from germline, CDR1 is SGHRS and CDR2 is YFSETQ. This CDR3 has 14 residues. V lost 5 bases and J 3 bases, leaving 14 bases between the germline ends.

The rearrangement links TRBV27 to TRBJ2-7; D is possibly TRBD2 (6 bases). V dropped 6 bases and J dropped 0 bases, with 12 bases sitting between them. Per the germline V gene, CDR1 is MNHEY and CDR2 is SMNVEV (reference sequence). The CDR3 is 14 amino acids. The CDR3 reads CASRRRDTSYEQYF. CDR3 coding DNA: TGTGCCAGCAGGCGGAGGGATACCTCCTACGAGCAGTACTTC.

The CDR3 loop is CASSELRENYGYTF. The CDR3 nucleotides read TGTGCCAGCAGTGAATTACGGGAGAACTATGGCTACACCTTC. The chain is built from TRBV25-1 and TRBJ1-2; D not certain. Germline CDR1 is MGHDK and CDR2 is SYGVNS. Deletions cut 1 base from V and 2 bases from J, with 8 bases between. This CDR3 is built from 14 residues.

The rearrangement uses TRBV6-5 and TRBJ1-2; D is unclear. Trimming removed 5 bases at V and 7 bases at J, with 14 bases between. CDR1 and CDR2 (germline): MNHEY, SVGAGI. CDR3 length equals 13 residues. The CDR3 loop is CASSQTPGSGYTF. The CDR3 nucleotides read TGTGCCAGCAGTCAGACCCCGGGAAGTGGCTACACCTTC.

V is TRBV2 and J is TRBJ2-2; D is perhaps TRBD1 (5 bases). CDR3 length: 12 amino acids. Germline V gene data show CDR1 as SNHLY and CDR2 as FYNNEI. V shed 4 bases and J shed 6 bases, with 6 bases lying between them. CDR3 region: CASSGGPGELFF. The CDR3 DNA follows: TGTGCCAGCAGTGGGGGCCCCGGGGAGCTGTTTTTT.

V is TRBV2 and J is TRBJ1-2; 9 nucleotides line up with TRBD1. The CDR3 runs to 14 residues. The V gene end was trimmed by 6 bases and the J gene end by 2 bases; junction bases not matched to a gene: 4. Germline CDR1 is SNHLY and CDR2 is FYNNEI. Written as DNA, the CDR3 is TGTGCCAGCAGCCAGACAGGGGGAAACTATGGCTACACCTTC. As protein: CASSQTGGNYGYTF.

This chain links TRBV5-4 with TRBJ2-5, with 7 bases fitting TRBD2. Trimming at V came to 4 bases and at J to 1 base, leaving 7 bases not matched to a gene. Germline CDR1 is SGHNT and CDR2 is YYREEE (reference sequence). The CDR3 has 15 residues. The CDR3 region is CASSLRTRIQETQYF. The CDR3, as DNA: TGTGCCAGCAGCCTACGGACTAGAATCCAAGAGACCCAGTACTTC.

The chain is built from TRBV5-8 and TRBJ1-1; D perhaps matches TRBD1 (5 bases). The germline CDR1 and CDR2 sequences are SGHTS and YDEGEE. The ends were cut back, 2 bases at V and 0 bases at J, with 17 bases in the middle. The CDR3 runs to 17 residues. Here the CDR3 reads CASSFGGGAEMNTEAFF. The CDR3 bases are TGTGCCAGCAGCTTCGGAGGCGGGGCGGAGATGAACACTGAAGCTTTCTTT.

This clone was picked up many times. The chain uses TRBV19 and TRBJ1-3, with 9 positions matching TRBD1. Unmatched junction bases numbered 9, after V lost 9 bases and J lost 3 bases. In germline, CDR1 is LNHDA, CDR2 SQIVND (reference sequence). This CDR3 is 15 amino acids long. CDR3 region: CASNQGQGGGNTIYF. In DNA form, the CDR3 reads TGTGCCAGCAACCAGGGACAGGGTGGTGGAAACACCATATATTTT.

This chain connects TRBV4-2 to TRBJ2-5; 15 positions match TRBD2. Germline V gives CDR1 LGHNA, CDR2 YNFKEQ. V shed 1 base, J shed 4 bases, and the junction held 4 bases outside the gene matches. This CDR3 spans 17 amino acids. CDR3 coding DNA: TGTGCCAGCAGCCAAGGGTTGGGACTAGCGGGGGGAGAGACCCAGTACTTC. Residues: CASSQGLGLAGGETQYF.

This clone has just a few counts. The chain couples TRBV5-1 to TRBJ2-1, with a possible D match to TRBD2 (7 bases). Trimming removed 4 bases at V and 8 bases at J, with 19 bases between. The CDR3 is 15 residues long. CDR1 is SGHRS and CDR2 is YFSETQ in the germline V gene. CDR3: CASSPGASGGHEQFF. CDR3 sequence (DNA): TGCGCCAGCAGCCCAGGGGCCTCCGGGGGGCATGAGCAGTTCTTC. Full variable domain (remainder filled in from reference TRBV5-1 and TRBJ2-1): KAGVTQTPRYLIKTRGQQVTLSCSPISGHRSVSWYQQTPGQGLQFLFEYFSETQRNKGNFPGRFSGRQFSNSRSEMNVSTLELGDSALYLCASSPGASGGHEQFFGPGTRLTVL.

This chain joins TRBV19 and TRBJ1-1; D not resolved. Trimming shortened V by 3 bases and J by 2 bases, and 10 bases separated the two germline ends. Germline CDR1 LNHDA, CDR2 SQIVND (reference sequence). The CDR3 runs to 14 residues. CDR3 in amino acids: CASSIREINTEAFF. In DNA, the CDR3 is TGTGCCAGTAGTATCCGGGAAATAAACACTGAAGCTTTCTTT.

This chain links TRBV27 with TRBJ1-1, with 8 positions matching TRBD1. This CDR3 has 15 residues. J lost 4 bases, V lost 5 bases, and 9 bases had no gene match. Germline lookup yields CDR1 MNHEY and CDR2 SMNVEV (reference sequence). CDR3 protein: CASSPPTGVGTEAFF. Written as DNA, the CDR3 is TGTGCCAGCAGTCCACCGACAGGGGTCGGCACTGAAGCTTTCTTT.

A few counts support this clone. The gene calls are TRBV7-6 and TRBJ2-2, with a possible D match to TRBD2 (5 bases). With 2 bases removed from V and 2 bases from J, the gap between germline ends came to 9 bases. The CDR3 is made up of 15 amino acids. From germline, CDR1 is SGHVS and CDR2 FNYEAQ. The chain's CDR3 is CASSLLGLNTGELFF. For the CDR3, the DNA is TGTGCCAGCAGCTTATTAGGACTTAACACCGGGGAGCTGTTTTTT.

The rearrangement uses TRBV7-2 and TRBJ2-1; tentative D call: TRBD2 (5 bases). Germline-derived CDR1 and CDR2 are SGHTA and FQGNSA. The CDR3 extends over 17 amino acids. V lost 7 bases and J 0 bases, leaving 19 bases between the germline ends. For the CDR3, the DNA is TGTGCCAGCACCAGAACGACGGAGCGGAGCTCCTACAATGAGCAGTTCTTC. Amino acids: CASTRTTERSSYNEQFF.

J is TRBJ1-2 and V is TRBV6-5, with TRBD1 identical over 7 bases. CDR1 is MNHEY and CDR2 is SVGAGI in the germline V gene. CDR3 length equals 14 residues. V lost 5 bases to trimming and J lost 3 bases; unmatched junction nucleotides: 6. Here the CDR3 reads CASSPLTGHYGYTF. The CDR3 nucleotides are TGTGCCAGCAGTCCACTGACAGGGCACTATGGCTACACCTTC.

The chain uses TRBV11-2 and TRBJ1-6, with a tentative D call TRBD1 (5 bases). V was cut by 2 bases and J by 6 bases, with 11 bases left in between. The CDR3 consists of 15 residues. Germline V gene data show CDR1 as SGHAT and CDR2 as FQNNGV. CDR3 amino acids: CASSLSGIRNSPLHF. The CDR3 DNA reads TGTGCCAGCAGCTTATCAGGGATTCGTAATTCACCCCTCCACTTT.

As to this clone: The sample has other DNA sequences that encode this CDR3 too. The chain links TRBV5-8 to TRBJ2-1; D might be TRBD1 (5 bases). Per the germline V gene, CDR1 is SGHTS and CDR2 is YDEGEE. The CDR3 extends over 15 amino acids. Trimming cost V 5 bases and J 4 bases, with 16 bases left between them. The DNA of the CDR3 is TGTGCCAGCAGTGAGGACCTGGCAGGGTACAATGAGCAGTTCTTC. Its protein product is CASSEDLAGYNEQFF.

V gene TRBV7-2 combines with J gene TRBJ1-3; D remains ambiguous. V was cut by 2 bases and J by 0 bases, with 11 bases left in between. The germline V gene has CDR1 SGHTA and CDR2 FQGNSA. The CDR3 has 16 amino acids. The CDR3 region has the DNA TGTGCCAGCAGCTTATTCCCGAAGAGCTCTGGAAACACCATATATTTT. Protein product: CASSLFPKSSGNTIYF.

V is TRBV5-1 and J is TRBJ2-7, with 9 positions matching TRBD2. This CDR3 region has 15 residues. Per germline, CDR1 SGHRS and CDR2 YFSETQ. V lost 4 bases and J lost 3; bases outside the gene matches: 8. The chain's CDR3 is CASSPVVAGDYEQYF. DNA for the CDR3: TGCGCCAGCAGCCCCGTAGTAGCGGGGGACTACGAGCAGTACTTC. Full variable domain (missing parts from reference TRBV5-1 and TRBJ2-7): KAGVTQTPRYLIKTRGQQVTLSCSPISGHRSVSWYQQTPGQGLQFLFEYFSETQRNKGNFPGRFSGRQFSNSRSEMNVSTLELGDSALYLCASSPVVAGDYEQYFGPGTRLTVT.

This clone has just a few counts. The rearrangement uses TRBV11-2 and TRBJ1-5; D might be TRBD1 (5 bases). The CDR3 totals 14 residues. The germline CDR1 and CDR2 sequences are SGHAT and FQNNGV. Trimming removed 1 base from V and 7 bases from J, with 11 bases in between. The CDR3: CASSLGIGEQPQHF. CDR3 DNA: TGTGCCAGCAGCTTAGGCATAGGGGAACAGCCCCAGCATTTT. The entire variable domain, with the rest obtained from reference TRBV11-2 and TRBJ1-5, is as follows: EAGVAQSPRYKIIEKRQSVAFWCNPISGHATLYWYQQILGQGPKLLIQFQNNGVVDDSQLPKDRFSAERLKGVDSTLKIQPAKLEDSAVYLCASSLGIGEQPQHFGDGTRLSIL.

V is TRBV21-1 and J is TRBJ1-2; the table's TRBD1 call for D was not verified on the DNA. TRBV21-1 is assigned pseudogene status. The CDR3 totals 13 residues. The CDR3 protein is CASSIGTICGYTF. DNA of the CDR3: TGTGCCAGCAGCATAGGGACAATCTGTGGCTACACCTTC.

The J gene is TRBJ1-6, the V gene TRBV27; TRBD1 matches 7 bases. After removal of 6 bases from V and 14 bases from J, the junction contained 13 bases not matched to a gene. This CDR3 contains 14 residues. CDR1 MNHEY and CDR2 SMNVEV come from the germline V gene (reference sequence). CDR3 sequence: CASSFPGQTLSLHF. In DNA, the CDR3 is TGTGCCAGCAGCTTCCCGGGACAGACCCTTTCCCTCCACTTT.

The chain employs TRBV7-8 and TRBJ2-5, with D possibly being TRBD1 (6 bases). The V end lost 8 bases, the J end lost 2 bases, and 9 bases lay between the germline ends. From germline, CDR1 is SGHVS and CDR2 FQNEAQ. CDR3 length equals 12 residues. The CDR3 bases are TGTGCCAGCCAAGGGGGACAAGAGACCCAGTACTTC. This encodes CASQGGQETQYF.

This chain links TRBV5-8 with TRBJ1-1; TRBD1 matches at 9 bases. The CDR3 is 16 amino acids. Germline loops: CDR1 SGHTS, CDR2 YDEGEE. V gave up 4 bases and J gave up 1 base; unmatched junction bases: 8. Here the CDR3 reads CASSPRTGATNTEAFF. The CDR3, as DNA: TGTGCCAGCAGCCCTAGGACAGGGGCTACGAACACTGAAGCTTTCTTT.

This clone was seen a handful of times. The chain is built from TRBV7-9 and TRBJ1-6; TRBD1 aligns across 7 bases. The CDR3 has 17 residues. Germline values: CDR1 SEHNR, CDR2 FQNEAQ (reference sequence). Trimming at V came to 5 bases and at J to 0 bases, leaving 7 bases not matched to a gene. The chain's CDR3 is CASSRDRDSSYNSPLHF. The CDR3, as DNA: TGTGCCAGCAGCAGAGACAGGGACAGCTCCTATAATTCACCCCTCCACTTT.

The rearrangement joins TRBV5-4 to TRBJ1-1; TRBD1 might be the D (5 bases). Germline CDR1 is SGHNT and CDR2 is YYREEE (reference sequence). The CDR3 has 13 amino acids. Deletions cut 3 bases from V and 1 base from J, with 7 bases between. The CDR3 reads CASSSTGNTEAFF. The CDR3 DNA reads TGTGCCAGCAGCTCTACAGGGAACACTGAAGCTTTCTTT.

J is TRBJ1-2 and V is TRBV6-5; D unclear. Per the germline V gene, CDR1 is MNHEY and CDR2 is SVGAGI. V lost 7 bases, J lost 5 bases, and 20 bases lay in between. The CDR3 runs 15 residues. CDR3 loop: CASNVKGGGLYGYTF. The CDR3 coding sequence is TGTGCCAGCAACGTAAAAGGCGGAGGGTTGTATGGCTACACCTTC.